The T cell receptor (beta chain) described here comes from a study of blood T cell repertoires in COVID-19 (dated by TCRdb to between 2020 and 2021). Regarding the study in general: Samples from collaborators originated in the United States, Italy and Spain and spanned both the acute and convalescent phases of COVID-19. The material from the prospective study consisted of cDNA or gDNA derived from T cells, B-cell-depleted T cells, or PBMCs. The dataset comprised deeply sampled blood TCRbeta repertoires from subjects exposed to, actively infected with, or recovered from COVID-19. A freely available public database, intended as a resource for researchers studying the immune response to SARS-CoV-2, is where the repertoires were released. Samples were obtained from the ongoing ImmuneRACE study (first 160 participants) and from 1,254 subjects provided by 6 global collaborators. The sample metadata nearly always contained a de-identified subject ID, COVID-19 status, age in years and sex. Where available, HLA class I and class II types were obtained from metadata supplied by the sample provider rather than from assay-based typing. General findings and caveats noted by the study authors: Clinical and demographic metadata were provided uncurated, with the amount varying by source and participant.

In the prospective study, participants were roughly 18 to 90 years old, resided in 24 geographic areas of the United States, and were enrolled through a virtual design. In the prospective study, cohorts were assigned on the basis of participant-reported clinical history obtained from a screening survey and a study questionnaire. Recovered participants in ImmuneRACE Cohort 3 were defined as having two consecutive negative NP/OP PCR tests, clearance from a healthcare professional, or resolution of symptoms. Each participant in the prospective study had whole blood, serum and a nasopharyngeal or oropharyngeal swab collected by mobile phlebotomists. Additional blood draws and questionnaires over an approximately 2-month period could optionally be provided by prospective study participants. Blood samples from the prospective study were shipped frozen or at room temperature prior to DNA extraction. This clone came up many times. No antigen is known for it. Qualities for individual bases were not recorded, and no much larger clone is one base off.

V and J lose 3 bases and 3 bases, and a span of 15 bases separates them. Including cysteine and phenylalanine, the CDR3 has 15 amino acids. CDR3 DNA is the only sequence kept; it has 45 bases, read in frame from the first base. CDR1 MGHDK and CDR2 SYGVNS are derived from the germline V gene. The immunoSEQ Assay, a bias-controlled multiplex PCR, was used to amplify TCRbeta CDR3 regions from genomic DNA. The authors processed their data as follows. Within the assay, amplification of reference gene primers was used to estimate how many nucleated cells each sample contained. To quantify the absolute abundance of each unique TCRbeta CDR3 rearrangement, sequence reads were collapsed and filtered. For each sample, productive Simpson clonality was calculated by taking the square root of Simpson's diversity index across productive rearrangements. TCRdb holds this immuneACCESS table with in-frame rearrangements only. Some clones are missing; in checked studies, unresolved V genes explain under half, and the rest has no known cause. Clone size and the V and J calls come from that table; the DNA yielded D and trimming. The sample table contains more than 250,000 clones; only one count was recorded for more than 75% of them. About 10% of the sample belongs to the ten largest clones.

What was sequenced was PBMCs or T cells enriched from blood (not recorded which). Recombination connected TRBV25-1 to TRBJ2-7; a tentative D call is TRBD1 (6 bases match). This receptor was taken from a woman younger than 30 who had recovered from COVID-19. The CDR3 region reads CASSEPTGHGYEQYF. The nucleotide sequence is given as TGTGCCAGCAGTGAGCCCACGGGACACGGCTACGAGCAGTACTTC.